Following are 31 T cell receptor beta chains from one sample sequenced in a study of cytomegalovirus exposure and HLA in healthy donors. A multiplex PCR was run with 60 Vbeta primers and 13 Jbeta primers. Profiled with immunoSEQ multiplex PCR; TCRdb holds only in-frame clones, not every one. The sample has some 150,000 clones, 70% to 80% seen once. Material: PBMCs. The receptors were gathered from a man aged 40-49 years in good health and CMV-seronegative.

The chain employs TRBV6-4 and TRBJ2-1; 8 bases line up with TRBD2. Germline V CDR1 and CDR2: MRHNA, SNTAGT. The CDR3 has 13 residues. Trimming took 0 bases from V and 9 from J; bases not matched to a gene: 1. The CDR3 nucleotides are TGTGCCAGCAGTGACTCGGCGGGGGGTGAGCAGTTCTTC. Its translation: CASSDSAGGEQFF.

The genes are TRBV19 and TRBJ2-7, with 9 bases identical to TRBD1. J was trimmed by 4 bases and V by 5 bases; bases with no gene match: 6. The V gene's germline CDR1 is LNHDA and CDR2 SQIVND (reference sequence). The CDR3 loop spans 14 amino acids. CDR3 bases: TGTGCCAGTAGTCGGCGGGACAGGGAGTACGAGCAGTACTTC. This encodes CASSRRDREYEQYF.

In its sample, this clone was seen once. The chain recombines TRBV7-9 with TRBJ2-5; D is ambiguous. The germline V gene has CDR1 SEHNR and CDR2 FQNEAQ (reference sequence). The CDR3 is 15 residues long. Trimming removed 3 bases from V and 1 base from J, with 12 bases in between. CDR3 sequence reads: CASSFPRHVQETQYF. For the CDR3, the DNA is TGTGCCAGCAGCTTCCCTCGACACGTCCAAGAGACCCAGTACTTC.

The V gene is TRBV4-1, the J gene TRBJ2-5, with 10 positions matching TRBD2. Trimming took 0 bases from V and 5 from J; bases not matched to a gene: 21. This CDR3 contains 21 residues. Germline CDR1 reads MGHRA; CDR2 reads YSYEKL. CDR3 region: CASSQDLISSGSLSWRETQYF. CDR3 DNA sequence: TGCGCCAGCAGCCAAGACCTAATATCTAGCGGGAGTTTGTCTTGGCGGGAGACCCAGTACTTC.

The rearrangement links TRBV5-5 to TRBJ2-3; 12 bases line up with TRBD2. With V trimmed by 3 bases and J by 2 bases, 4 bases remained unmatched. This CDR3 has 16 residues. CDR1 is SGHKS and CDR2 is YYEKEE in the germline V gene (reference sequence). The CDR3 nucleotides read TGTGCCAGCAGCTCCGGACTAGCGGGGCTCACAGATACGCAGTATTTT. Translated: CASSSGLAGLTDTQYF.

The V call is TRBV9, the J call TRBJ2-2; 8 nucleotides align to TRBD1. Germline lookup yields CDR1 SGDLS and CDR2 YYNGEE. V lost 0 bases, J lost 5 bases, and 9 bases stayed unmatched. This CDR3 comprises 17 residues. The CDR3 is CASSVVTGGQGTGELFF. The CDR3 nucleotides are TGTGCCAGCAGCGTAGTAACAGGTGGACAGGGAACCGGGGAGCTGTTTTTT. The full variable domain, with the rest looked up from reference TRBV9 and TRBJ2-2, is DSGVTQTPKHLITATGQRVTLRCSPRSGDLSVYWYQQSLDQGLQFLIQYYNGEERAKGNILERFSAQQFPDLHSELNLSSLELGDSALYFCASSVVTGGQGTGELFFGEGSRLTVL.

The chain combines TRBV7-6 with TRBJ2-1; the match to TRBD2 covers 9 bases. J gave up 0 bases and V 0 bases, and 0 bases lay outside the gene matches. This CDR3 contains 16 residues. Germline values: CDR1 SGHVS, CDR2 FNYEAQ. In DNA, the CDR3 is TGTGCCAGCAGCTTAGCTAGCGGGAGCTCCTACAATGAGCAGTTCTTC. Protein sequence: CASSLASGSSYNEQFF. Complete variable domain (other parts from reference TRBV7-6 and TRBJ2-1): GAGVSQSPRYKVTKRGQDVALRCDPISGHVSLYWYRQALGQGPEFLTYFNYEAQQDKSGLPNDRFSAERPEGSISTLTIQRTEQRDSAMYRCASSLASGSSYNEQFFGPGTRLTVL.

The chain carries TRBV4-3 and TRBJ1-4, with TRBD1 matching over 10 bases. Germline CDR1 LGHNA, CDR2 YSLEER. The CDR3 consists of 16 residues. With 4 bases clipped from V and 8 bases from J, the junction kept 10 bases outside the gene matches. The CDR3 here is CASSPGTGESSEKLFF. CDR3 DNA: TGCGCCAGCAGCCCCGGGACAGGGGAGAGTAGCGAAAAACTGTTTTTT.

Concerning this clone itself: The junction departs from germline at one end; a sequencing error may be responsible. CDR3 coding DNA: TGTGCCAGCAGCTTATTGGCCCCCAATCGGCCCCAGCATTTT. Translated, it gives CASSLLAPNRPQHF. J is TRBJ1-5 and V is TRBV7-2; D is undetermined. The CDR3 spans 14 residues. The germline V gene encodes CDR1 SGHTA and CDR2 FQGNSA.

For this clone: The same CDR3 arises from other DNA sequences in this sample as well. V is TRBV6-5 and J is TRBJ1-3, with 8 bases aligning to TRBD1. Losses at the gene ends were 9 bases for V and 6 bases for J; bases not matched to a gene: 13. There are 15 residues in the CDR3. In germline, CDR1 is MNHEY, CDR2 SVGAGI. As DNA, the CDR3 is TGTGCCAGTAGCCCGACGGACAGGGAACTAAACACCATATATTTT. This translates into CASSPTDRELNTIYF.

The chain carries TRBV12-5 and TRBJ1-4, with a weak D call TRBD1 (5 bases). The CDR3 runs to 15 residues. Germline loops: CDR1 LGHNT, CDR2 FRNRAP. Trimming left V 7 bases short and J 4 bases short, with 16 bases between. The CDR3: CASDRGRRSNEKLFF. The CDR3 coding sequence is TGTGCTAGTGATAGGGGTCGACGAAGTAATGAAAAACTGTTTTTT. Filled out from reference TRBV12-5 and TRBJ1-4, the complete variable domain reads DARVTQTPRHKVTEMGQEVTMRCQPILGHNTVFWYRQTMMQGLELLAYFRNRAPLDDSGMPKDRFSAEMPDATLATLKIQPSEPRDSAVYFCASDRGRRSNEKLFFGSGTQLSVL.

V and J are TRBV28 and TRBJ1-2; D is unresolved. The CDR3 runs 14 residues. Germline V gene sequence: CDR1 MDHEN, CDR2 SYDVKM. With 2 bases removed from V and 0 bases from J, the gap between germline ends came to 7 bases. This CDR3 is CASSLRVANYGYTF. In nucleotides, the CDR3 is TGTGCCAGCAGTTTACGGGTCGCTAACTATGGCTACACCTTC.

The chain joins TRBV6-6 to TRBJ2-7; possibly TRBD2 for D (5 bases). The CDR3 is made up of 12 amino acids. CDR1 is MNHNY, CDR2 SVGAGI, per germline (reference sequence). The ends were cut back, 7 bases at V and 5 bases at J, with 12 bases in the middle. The DNA of the CDR3 is TGTGCCAGCACCTTCGCGGGCCACGAGCAGTACTTC. Its protein product is CASTFAGHEQYF.

This clone turned up a few times. The chain combines TRBV7-9 with TRBJ2-5; tentatively, D is TRBD2 (6 bases). CDR3 length equals 14 residues. The ends were cut back, 1 base at V and 2 bases at J, with 8 bases in the middle. Per germline, CDR1 SEHNR and CDR2 FQNEAQ (reference sequence). Here the CDR3 DNA reads TGTGCCAGCAGCTTAGGACTAGGACAAGAGACCCAGTACTTC. Amino acid sequence: CASSLGLGQETQYF.

This chain links TRBV2 with TRBJ2-3; 9 nucleotides align to TRBD1. From germline, CDR1 is SNHLY and CDR2 FYNNEI. The CDR3 totals 13 residues. V lost 10 bases to trimming and J lost 3 bases; unmatched junction nucleotides: 5. The CDR3 here is CATVQGATDTQYF. CDR3 in DNA: TGTGCCACCGTACAGGGGGCAACAGATACGCAGTATTTT.

The chain carries TRBV4-1 and TRBJ2-1, with D tentatively TRBD2 (6 bases). Germline CDR1 is MGHRA and CDR2 is YSYEKL. The CDR3 covers 15 residues. With 1 base removed from V and 6 bases from J, the gap between germline ends came to 13 bases. The CDR3 reads CASSQGALAGNEQFF. In DNA form, the CDR3 reads TGCGCCAGCAGCCAAGGGGCACTAGCCGGCAATGAGCAGTTCTTC.

The chain joins TRBV7-2 to TRBJ2-7, with D hard to call. Trimming took off 5 bases at V and 2 bases at J, with 13 bases between the two ends. Germline CDR1 is SGHTA and CDR2 is FQGNSA. This CDR3 spans 14 amino acids. The CDR3 DNA is TGTGCCAGCAGCGCGAATTTACCTCCCTACGAGCAGTACTTC. Encoded protein: CASSANLPPYEQYF.

The CDR3 spells CATRAGVPPQQYF. The CDR3 DNA reads as TGTGCCACCAGAGCGGGTGTGCCCCCACAGCAGTACTTC. The V and J genes are TRBV6-5 and TRBJ2-7; tentative D call: TRBD2 (6 bases). V lost 10 bases to trimming and J lost 8 bases, with 21 bases between them. The CDR3 has 13 residues. Germline CDR1 reads MNHEY; CDR2 reads SVGAGI.

This clone has only one observation. The chain combines TRBV6-1 with TRBJ2-7; D uncertain. The germline V and J ends were trimmed by 8 bases and 3 bases, with 11 bases remaining between them. Germline V gene sequence: CDR1 MNHNS, CDR2 SASEGT. This CDR3 region has 12 residues. The CDR3 region has the DNA TGTGCCAGCGGAGAAGGTTACTACGAGCAGTACTTC. This encodes CASGEGYYEQYF.

V usage is TRBV5-6 and J usage is TRBJ1-1; TRBD1 might be the D (6 bases). The CDR3 loop spans 15 amino acids. V was shortened by 1 base and J by 0 bases, with 10 bases between the two germline ends. Germline lookup yields CDR1 SGHDT and CDR2 YYEEEE. The CDR3 here is CASSLWNRVNTEAFF. The CDR3 nucleotides are TGTGCCAGCAGCTTGTGGAACAGGGTGAACACTGAAGCTTTCTTT.

The V call is TRBV6-5, the J call TRBJ2-1, with 9 bases identical to TRBD1. Germline CDR1 and CDR2: MNHEY and SVGAGI. V shed 6 bases, J shed 0 bases, and the junction held 3 bases outside the gene matches. The CDR3 totals 15 residues. Here the CDR3 DNA reads TGTGCCAGCAGCACGACAGGGGGCTCCTACAATGAGCAGTTCTTC. Its protein product is CASSTTGGSYNEQFF.

Details on this clone: The sample holds other DNA sequences that translate to the same CDR3. This chain uses TRBV5-1 with TRBJ2-3; 8 bases match TRBD1. The CDR3 is made up of 15 amino acids. Germline V gives CDR1 SGHRS, CDR2 YFSETQ. V gave up 0 bases and J gave up 2 bases; unmatched junction bases: 2. CDR3 bases: TGCGCCAGCAGCTTGGGTCAGGGGGCCACAGATACGCAGTATTTT. It encodes CASSLGQGATDTQYF. The full variable domain, with the rest looked up from reference TRBV5-1 and TRBJ2-3, is KAGVTQTPRYLIKTRGQQVTLSCSPISGHRSVSWYQQTPGQGLQFLFEYFSETQRNKGNFPGRFSGRQFSNSRSEMNVSTLELGDSALYLCASSLGQGATDTQYFGPGTRLTVL.

Concerning this clone: Distinct nucleotide sequences in the sample also encode this CDR3. Here the CDR3 reads CASSLLYEQYF. The CDR3 DNA reads TGTGCCAGCAGTTTATTATACGAGCAGTACTTC. The chain has TRBV28 and TRBJ2-7, with D hard to call. Germline assignment: CDR1 MDHEN and CDR2 SYDVKM. Between the trimmed V and J ends, which lost 1 base and 4 bases, there was a span of 2 bases. The CDR3 is 11 residues long.

This clone showed up just a few times. Distinct nucleotide sequences in the sample also encode this CDR3. The V gene is TRBV5-4, the J gene TRBJ1-1; 7 bases agree with TRBD1. The germline gives CDR1 SGHNT, CDR2 YYREEE (reference sequence). The CDR3 spans 14 residues. V gave up 3 bases and J gave up 1 base; unmatched junction bases: 3. CDR3 in DNA: TGTGCCAGCAGCTCGCAGGGGGGGAACACTGAAGCTTTCTTT. It specifies CASSSQGGNTEAFF.

V gene TRBV28 combines with J gene TRBJ1-4; D is undetermined. V was pared by 4 bases and J by 0 bases, with 3 bases between. This CDR3 is built from 13 residues. Germline CDR1 reads MDHEN; CDR2 reads SYDVKM. The CDR3: CASSYTTNEKLFF. Written as DNA, the CDR3 is TGTGCCAGCAGTTATACAACTAATGAAAAACTGTTTTTT.

This clone has only a few counts. V usage is TRBV30 and J usage is TRBJ1-5; a possible D gene is TRBD1 (5 bases). V shed 1 base and J shed 2 bases, with 12 bases lying between them. The length of the CDR3 is 15 residues. CDR1 is GTSNPN and CDR2 is SVGIG in the germline V gene (reference sequence). Here the CDR3 DNA reads TGTGCCTGGAGTGAACAGACAGTCGGCAATCAGCCCCAGCATTTT. This gives the protein CAWSEQTVGNQPQHF.

The chain uses TRBV7-6 and TRBJ2-7; 7 nucleotides line up with TRBD2. In germline, CDR1 is SGHVS, CDR2 FNYEAQ. The V gene end was trimmed by 0 bases and the J gene end by 2 bases; junction bases not matched to a gene: 13. The CDR3 is made up of 18 amino acids. The CDR3 nucleotides are TGTGCCAGCAGCTTAGCTCCCGCGCTAGCGGAGCAAGCCTACGAGCAGTACTTC. Amino acid sequence: CASSLAPALAEQAYEQYF.

The chain uses TRBV9 and TRBJ2-5; 8 positions agree with TRBD2. Germline loops: CDR1 SGDLS, CDR2 YYNGEE. CDR3 length equals 15 residues. Trimming removed 0 bases from V and 4 bases from J; junction bases left unmatched: 5. The CDR3 nucleotides are TGTGCCAGCAGCGTAGGGGCCGGGGGGGGAGAGACCCAGTACTTC. Its translation is CASSVGAGGGETQYF.

The chain is built from TRBV28 and TRBJ1-5; 7 bases agree with TRBD1. Germline V CDR1 and CDR2: MDHEN, SYDVKM. CDR3 size: 14 residues. Trimming cost V 8 bases and J 3 bases; bases outside gene matches: 7. The CDR3 protein is CASLGGAANQPQHF. The CDR3, as DNA: TGTGCCAGCTTAGGGGGCGCGGCCAATCAGCCCCAGCATTTT.

The J gene is TRBJ2-5, the V gene TRBV14; no reliable D call. This CDR3 spans 13 amino acids. V was trimmed by 3 bases and J by 4 bases, leaving 9 bases between them. Germline V CDR1 and CDR2: SGHDN, FVKESK. As DNA, the CDR3 is TGTGCCAGCAGCCAGAACAGATTAGAGACCCAGTACTTC. Protein product: CASSQNRLETQYF.

The rearrangement uses TRBV29-1 and TRBJ2-1; 8 bases match TRBD2. V lost 7 bases, J lost 7 bases, and 6 bases stayed unmatched. CDR3 length: 12 amino acids. Germline CDR1 and CDR2: SQVTM and ANQGSEA. CDR3 protein: CSALLAVNEQFF. The CDR3 DNA is TGCAGCGCCCTACTAGCGGTAAATGAGCAGTTCTTC.